Following are 8 T cell receptor beta chains from one sample sequenced in a study of a mutant IDH1 vaccine in newly diagnosed glioma. Using immunoSEQ multiplex PCR, the repertoire was profiled, and TCRdb retains in-frame clones only, with some absent. The data hold tens of thousands of clones, with 85% to 90% observed a single time. Antigens of these TCRs are unknown. Time point indicated: week 35, safety follow-up. Each dose of the vaccine consisted of 300 ug of mutant IDH1 20-mer peptide, with topical imiquimod. The sample was PBMCs, taken from a glioma patient whose treatment included an IDH1 peptide vaccine. The receptors here all came from a man aged 25 to 40 with glioma.

V gene TRBV2 combines with J gene TRBJ1-1; D is ambiguous. Trimming left V 0 bases short and J 2 bases short, with 4 bases between. Germline-derived CDR1 and CDR2 are SNHLY and FYNNEI. The CDR3 totals 13 residues. The CDR3 nucleotides read TGTGCCAGCAGTGAAGCGCCTAACACTGAAGCTTTCTTT. It specifies CASSEAPNTEAFF. The full variable domain, completed using reference TRBV2 and TRBJ1-1, is EPEVTQTPSHQVTQMGQEVILRCVPISNHLYFYWYRQILGQKVEFLVSFYNNEISEKSEIFDDQFSVERPDGSNFTLKIRSTKLEDSAMYFCASSEAPNTEAFFGQGTRLTVV.

This sequence joins TRBV15 and TRBJ1-4; D is possibly TRBD1 (5 bases). Trimming cost V 0 bases and J 10 bases, with 15 bases left between them. The CDR3 length is 15 residues. Germline V gene sequence: CDR1 LNHNV, CDR2 YYDKDF (reference sequence). CDR3 region: CATSRDKDRGGKLFF. The CDR3 bases are TGTGCCACCAGCAGAGATAAGGATAGGGGTGGAAAACTGTTTTTT.

This clone appeared a single time. The CDR3 bases are TGTGCCAGCAGTTCCTTAGCGAAATCCTACGAGCAGTACTTC. It translates to CASSSLAKSYEQYF. The rearrangement uses TRBV28 and TRBJ2-7, with D tentatively TRBD2 (5 bases). In germline, CDR1 is MDHEN, CDR2 SYDVKM. This CDR3 contains 14 residues. Trimming cost V 4 bases and J 1 base, with 11 bases left between them.

The rearrangement uses TRBV9 and TRBJ2-1; D unresolved. Germline V CDR1 and CDR2: SGDLS, YYNGEE. CDR3 length equals 14 residues. Trimming removed 2 bases from V and 9 bases from J, with 15 bases in between. The CDR3 DNA is TGTGCCAGCAGCGTTTATTTCGATCAGAGTGAGCAGTTCTTC. Residues: CASSVYFDQSEQFF. Full variable domain (outside the CDR3, taken from reference TRBV9 and TRBJ2-1): DSGVTQTPKHLITATGQRVTLRCSPRSGDLSVYWYQQSLDQGLQFLIQYYNGEERAKGNILERFSAQQFPDLHSELNLSSLELGDSALYFCASSVYFDQSEQFFGPGTRLTVL.

This chain uses TRBV6-5 with TRBJ1-1; the D gene is possibly TRBD1 (5 bases). Germline V gives CDR1 MNHEY, CDR2 SVGAGI. Trimming cost V 4 bases and J 0 bases, with 15 bases left between them. The CDR3 runs to 16 residues. The CDR3 bases are TGTGCCAGCAGTTTGTCCAGGACATGGGTGAACACTGAAGCTTTCTTT. Translating it yields CASSLSRTWVNTEAFF.

V usage is TRBV6-5 and J usage is TRBJ1-1; D unresolved. Germline loops: CDR1 MNHEY, CDR2 SVGAGI. This CDR3 is 14 amino acids long. The germline V and J ends were trimmed by 0 bases and 2 bases, with 7 bases remaining between them. CDR3 sequence (DNA): TGTGCCAGCAGTTACTCAAGAGCAAACACTGAAGCTTTCTTT. Protein sequence: CASSYSRANTEAFF.

This rearrangement joins TRBV28 to TRBJ2-1, with D tentatively TRBD1 or TRBD2 (5 bases each). Germline V gene lookup returns CDR1 MDHEN and CDR2 SYDVKM. V lost 5 bases to trimming and J lost 4 bases, with 15 bases between them. This CDR3 is built from 15 residues. In nucleotides, the CDR3 is TGTGCCAGCAGTCCCTCCGGGACCGGGTACAATGAGCAGTTCTTC. Translation: CASSPSGTGYNEQFF.

This chain uses TRBV29-1 with TRBJ2-7, with 7 bases identical to TRBD1. Germline trimming cut 4 bases from V and 4 bases from J; bases unmatched to any gene: 10. The CDR3 loop spans 14 amino acids. CDR1 and CDR2 (germline): SQVTM, ANQGSEA. CDR3 in DNA: TGCAGCGTTGCGAAGGTACAGGGGACATACGAGCAGTACTTC. Its translation is CSVAKVQGTYEQYF.